The rows below give T cell receptor beta chains drawn from one sample of a study of cytomegalovirus exposure and HLA in healthy donors. The method was immunoSEQ multiplex PCR; TCRdb's version includes in-frame clones alone and lacks a portion of them. The repertoire holds under 300,000 clones, with about 80% as singletons. Sequencing input: PBMCs. These receptors were obtained from a woman between 55 and 75 years old in good health and CMV-seropositive. Each CDR3 is given with its conserved first and last residue. The D gene is left open where the match is weak.

cdr3_length,j_call,v_call,d_call,cdr3_aa
14,TRBJ2-2,TRBV7-3,-,CASSFGGNTGELFF
13,TRBJ2-4,TRBV5-4,-,CASSNQGIHIQYF
16,TRBJ2-7,TRBV19,-,CASSIVPSVVIYEQYF
15,TRBJ2-1,TRBV27,-,CASSLAGDYYNEQFF
14,TRBJ2-3,TRBV2,TRBD2,CASSSDSIREGRYF
18,TRBJ2-2,TRBV10-3,TRBD1,CAISQYNDRGHLGGELFF
14,TRBJ2-3,TRBV7-7,-,CASSLGRGGDTQYF
14,TRBJ1-5,TRBV2,TRBD1,CASRTGGSGQPQHF
14,TRBJ1-1,TRBV18,-,CASSPAVGGTEAFF
13,TRBJ1-5,TRBV10-3,TRBD1,CAIGGQGNQPQHF
15,TRBJ2-1,TRBV9,-,CASSPFAGLYNEQFF
11,TRBJ1-5,TRBV7-9,TRBD1,CASGLRDSLHF
15,TRBJ1-1,TRBV11-2,TRBD1,CASSPGGTGRPEAFF
15,TRBJ1-1,TRBV7-2,-,CASSSSRVINTEAFF
16,TRBJ2-1,TRBV15,TRBD2,CATSTTQRGPYNEQFF
15,TRBJ1-2,TRBV19,-,CASSIGTRVSGGYTF
15,TRBJ2-2,TRBV7-2,-,CASSPEVRRTGELFF
16,TRBJ1-6,TRBV6-5,-,CASSSQGLRVGSPLHF
15,TRBJ1-2,TRBV4-1,-,CASSGREGGSYGYTF
15,TRBJ1-1,TRBV5-1,-,CASSLGQGWDTEAFF
14,TRBJ2-2,TRBV6-5,TRBD1,CASRQGANTGELFF
15,TRBJ2-1,TRBV6-6,-,CASKERGSSYNEQFF
17,TRBJ2-3,TRBV5-4,TRBD2,CASSPGTSGMVTDTQYF
11,TRBJ2-3,TRBV2,-,CASSVGDTQYF
15,TRBJ1-5,TRBV19,TRBD1,CASSSWTGKSQPQHF
14,TRBJ2-3,TRBV27,-,CASSLPGPGDTQYF